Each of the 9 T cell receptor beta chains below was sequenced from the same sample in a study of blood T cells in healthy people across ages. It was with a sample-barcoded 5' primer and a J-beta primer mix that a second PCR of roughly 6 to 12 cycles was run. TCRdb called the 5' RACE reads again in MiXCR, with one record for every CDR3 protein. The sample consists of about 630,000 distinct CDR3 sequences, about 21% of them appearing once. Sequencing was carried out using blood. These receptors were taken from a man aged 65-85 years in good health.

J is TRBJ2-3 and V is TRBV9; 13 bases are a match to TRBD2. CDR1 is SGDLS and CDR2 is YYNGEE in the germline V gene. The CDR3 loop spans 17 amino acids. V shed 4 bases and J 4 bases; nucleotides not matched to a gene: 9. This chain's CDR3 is CASSKRTSGRAADTQYF. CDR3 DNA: TGTGCCAGCAGCAAACGGACTAGCGGGAGAGCGGCAGATACGCAGTATTTT.

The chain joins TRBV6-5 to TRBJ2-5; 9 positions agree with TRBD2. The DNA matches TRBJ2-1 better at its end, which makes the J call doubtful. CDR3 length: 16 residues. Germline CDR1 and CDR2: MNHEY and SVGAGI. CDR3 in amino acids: CASSYPVLAGKNEQFF. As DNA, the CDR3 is TGTGCCAGCAGTTACCCGGTGCTAGCGGGAAAGAATGAGCAGTTCTTC.

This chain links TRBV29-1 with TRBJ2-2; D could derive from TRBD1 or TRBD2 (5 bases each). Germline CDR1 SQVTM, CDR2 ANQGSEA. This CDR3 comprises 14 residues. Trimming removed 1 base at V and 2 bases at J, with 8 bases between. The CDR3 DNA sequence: TGCAGCGTTGAAGGGGGACCCAACACCGGGGAGCTGTTTTTT. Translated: CSVEGGPNTGELFF.

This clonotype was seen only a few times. The CDR3 DNA is TGCAGCAAAACTGGGGGGGATGAGACCCAGTACTTC. Translated, it gives CSKTGGDETQYF. The rearrangement uses TRBV29-1 and TRBJ2-5; TRBD2 aligns across 7 bases. The CDR3 loop spans 12 amino acids. Germline CDR1 is SQVTM and CDR2 is ANQGSEA. V was pared by 8 bases and J by 5 bases, with 8 bases of the junction left unmatched. Based on the CDR3 plus reference TRBV29-1 and TRBJ2-5, the full variable domain is SAVISQKPSRDICQRGTSLTIQCQVDSQVTMMFWYRQQPGQSLTLIATANQGSEATYESGFVIDKFPISRPNLTFSTLTVSNMSPEDSSIYLCSKTGGDETQYFGPGTRLLVL.

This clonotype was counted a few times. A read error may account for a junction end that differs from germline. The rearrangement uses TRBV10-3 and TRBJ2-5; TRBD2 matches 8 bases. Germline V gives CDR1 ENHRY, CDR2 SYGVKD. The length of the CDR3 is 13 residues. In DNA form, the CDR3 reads TGTGCCATCAGTGAGTCGGCGGGGGGCACCCCCTCATTC. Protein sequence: CAISESAGGTPSF.

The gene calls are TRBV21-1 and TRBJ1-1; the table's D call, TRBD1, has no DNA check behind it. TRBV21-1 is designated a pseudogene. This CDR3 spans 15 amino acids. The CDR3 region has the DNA TGTGCCAGCAGCGAGCTCAAGACGGGAAACACTGAAGCTTTCTTT. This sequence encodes CASSELKTGNTEAFF.

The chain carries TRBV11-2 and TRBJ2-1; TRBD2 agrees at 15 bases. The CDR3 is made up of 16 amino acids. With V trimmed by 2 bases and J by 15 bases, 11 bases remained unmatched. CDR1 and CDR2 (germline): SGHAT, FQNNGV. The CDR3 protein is CASSLFRTSGRGSAFF. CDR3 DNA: TGTGCCAGCAGCTTATTTCGGACTAGCGGGAGGGGATCGGCGTTCTTC. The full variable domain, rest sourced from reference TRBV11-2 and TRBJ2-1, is EAGVAQSPRYKIIEKRQSVAFWCNPISGHATLYWYQQILGQGPKLLIQFQNNGVVDDSQLPKDRFSAERLKGVDSTLKIQPAKLEDSAVYLCASSLFRTSGRGSAFFGPGTRLTVL.

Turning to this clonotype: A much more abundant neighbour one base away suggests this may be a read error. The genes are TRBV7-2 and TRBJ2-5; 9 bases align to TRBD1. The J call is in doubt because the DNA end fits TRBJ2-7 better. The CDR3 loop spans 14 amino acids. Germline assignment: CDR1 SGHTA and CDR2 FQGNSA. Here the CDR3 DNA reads TGTGTCAGCATCTCGGACAGGGGATCCTACGAGCAGTACTTC. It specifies CVSISDRGSYEQYF.

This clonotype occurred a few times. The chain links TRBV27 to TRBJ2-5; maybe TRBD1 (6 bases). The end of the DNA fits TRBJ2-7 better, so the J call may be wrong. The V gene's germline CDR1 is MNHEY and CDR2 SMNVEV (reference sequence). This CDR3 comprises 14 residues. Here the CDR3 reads CASSLNGQRYEQYF. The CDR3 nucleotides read TGTGCCAGCAGTTTAAATGGACAGCGTTACGAGCAGTACTTC.